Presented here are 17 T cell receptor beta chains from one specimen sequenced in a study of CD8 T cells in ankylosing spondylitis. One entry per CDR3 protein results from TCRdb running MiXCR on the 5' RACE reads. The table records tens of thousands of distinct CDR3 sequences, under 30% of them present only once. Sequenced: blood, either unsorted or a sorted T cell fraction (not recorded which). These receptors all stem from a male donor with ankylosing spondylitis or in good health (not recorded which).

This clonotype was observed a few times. DNA of the CDR3: TGCAGTGGACAGGACGGGTTCTTC. The encoded protein is CSGQDGFF. The chain joins TRBV20-1 to TRBJ2-1; perhaps TRBD1 as D (6 bases). Germline V gene data show CDR1 as DFQATT and CDR2 as SNEGSKA (reference sequence). Trimming cost V 7 bases and J 15 bases, with 10 bases left between them. The CDR3 length is 8 residues.

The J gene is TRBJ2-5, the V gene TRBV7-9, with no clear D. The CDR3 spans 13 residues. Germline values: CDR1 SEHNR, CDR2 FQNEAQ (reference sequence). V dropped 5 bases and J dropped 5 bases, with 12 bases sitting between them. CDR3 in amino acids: CASSPKGPETQYF. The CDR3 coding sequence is TGTGCCAGCAGCCCAAAAGGTCCGGAGACCCAGTACTTC.

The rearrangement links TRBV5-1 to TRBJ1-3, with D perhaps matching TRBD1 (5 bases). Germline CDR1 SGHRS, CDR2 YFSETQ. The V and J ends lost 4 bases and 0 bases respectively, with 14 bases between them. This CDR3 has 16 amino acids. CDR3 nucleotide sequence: TGCGCCAGCAGCAACCCCGGGACGGGCTCTGGAAACACCATATATTTT. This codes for CASSNPGTGSGNTIYF.

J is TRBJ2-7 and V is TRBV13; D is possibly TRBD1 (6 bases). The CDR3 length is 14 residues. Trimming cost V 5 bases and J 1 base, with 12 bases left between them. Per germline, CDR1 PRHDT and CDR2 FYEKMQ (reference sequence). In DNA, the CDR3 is TGTGCCAGCAGCGTAGAACAGGGTTCCTACGAGCAGTACTTC. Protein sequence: CASSVEQGSYEQYF. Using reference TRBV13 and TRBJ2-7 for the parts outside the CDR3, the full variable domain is AAGVIQSPRHLIKEKRETATLKCYPIPRHDTVYWYQQGPGQDPQFLISFYEKMQSDKGSIPDRFSAQQFSDYHSELNMSSLELGDSALYFCASSVEQGSYEQYFGPGTRLTVT.

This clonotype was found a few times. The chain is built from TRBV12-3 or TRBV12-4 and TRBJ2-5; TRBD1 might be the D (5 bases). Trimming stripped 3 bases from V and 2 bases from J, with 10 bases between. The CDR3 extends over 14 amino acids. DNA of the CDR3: TGTGCCAGCAGTTTGGCCGACAGTCAAGAGACCCAGTACTTC. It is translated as CASSLADSQETQYF.

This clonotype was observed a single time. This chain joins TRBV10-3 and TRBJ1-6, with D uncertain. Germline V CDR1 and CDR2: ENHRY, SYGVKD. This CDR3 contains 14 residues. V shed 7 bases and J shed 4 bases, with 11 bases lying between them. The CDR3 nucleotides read TGTGCCATCACTCGGACTGAGTATAATTCACCCCTCCACTTT. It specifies CAITRTEYNSPLHF.

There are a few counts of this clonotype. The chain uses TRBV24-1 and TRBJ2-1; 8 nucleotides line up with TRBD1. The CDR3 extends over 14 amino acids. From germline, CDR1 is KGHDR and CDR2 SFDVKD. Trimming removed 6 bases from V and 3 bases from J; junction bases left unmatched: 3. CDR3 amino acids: CATSPGGVYNEQFF. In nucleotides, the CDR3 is TGTGCCACCAGTCCAGGGGGCGTCTACAATGAGCAGTTCTTC.

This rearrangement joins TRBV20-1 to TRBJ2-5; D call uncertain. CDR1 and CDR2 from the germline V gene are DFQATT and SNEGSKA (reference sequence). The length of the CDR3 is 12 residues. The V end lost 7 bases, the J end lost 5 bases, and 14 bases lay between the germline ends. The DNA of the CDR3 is TGCAGTGTTGTGTCTAGTCCGGAGACCCAGTACTTC. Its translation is CSVVSSPETQYF.

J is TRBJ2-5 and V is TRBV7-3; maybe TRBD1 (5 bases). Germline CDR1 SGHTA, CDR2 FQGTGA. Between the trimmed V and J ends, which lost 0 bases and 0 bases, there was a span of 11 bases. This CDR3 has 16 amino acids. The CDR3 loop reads CASSLTGEPYQETQYF. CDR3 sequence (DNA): TGTGCCAGCAGCTTAACAGGGGAACCGTACCAAGAGACCCAGTACTTC.

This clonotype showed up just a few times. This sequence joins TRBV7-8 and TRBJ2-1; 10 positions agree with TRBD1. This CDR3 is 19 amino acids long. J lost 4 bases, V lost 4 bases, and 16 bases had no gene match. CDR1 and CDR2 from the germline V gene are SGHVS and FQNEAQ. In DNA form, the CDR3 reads TGTGCCAGCAGCTCCCCAGTCGTTGGGACAGGGGTTCCATACAATGAGCAGTTCTTC. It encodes CASSSPVVGTGVPYNEQFF.

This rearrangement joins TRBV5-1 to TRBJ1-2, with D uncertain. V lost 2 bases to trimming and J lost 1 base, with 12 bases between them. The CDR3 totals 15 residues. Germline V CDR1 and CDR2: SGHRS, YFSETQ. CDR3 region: CASSLMASFNYGYTF. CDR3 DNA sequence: TGCGCCAGCAGCTTAATGGCGAGCTTTAACTATGGCTACACCTTC.

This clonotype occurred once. The CDR3 sequence is CASSRLAGGLPDTQYF. CDR3 nucleotide sequence: TGCGCCAGCAGCCGACTAGCGGGAGGACTCCCAGATACGCAGTATTTT. This chain uses TRBV5-1 with TRBJ2-3, with 13 bases lining up with TRBD2. Per germline, CDR1 SGHRS and CDR2 YFSETQ. The CDR3 runs 16 residues. V was clipped by 4 bases and J by 4 bases; unmatched bases: 6. Together with reference TRBV5-1 and TRBJ2-3, the CDR3 gives the full variable domain: KAGVTQTPRYLIKTRGQQVTLSCSPISGHRSVSWYQQTPGQGLQFLFEYFSETQRNKGNFPGRFSGRQFSNSRSEMNVSTLELGDSALYLCASSRLAGGLPDTQYFGPGTRLTVL.

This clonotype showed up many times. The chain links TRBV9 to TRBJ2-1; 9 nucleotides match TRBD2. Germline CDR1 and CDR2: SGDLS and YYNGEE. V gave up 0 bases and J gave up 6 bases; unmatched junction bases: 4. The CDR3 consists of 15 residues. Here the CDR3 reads CASSVGTSVGNEQFF. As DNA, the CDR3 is TGTGCCAGCAGCGTAGGGACTAGCGTAGGCAATGAGCAGTTCTTC. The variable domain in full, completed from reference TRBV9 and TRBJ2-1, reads DSGVTQTPKHLITATGQRVTLRCSPRSGDLSVYWYQQSLDQGLQFLIQYYNGEERAKGNILERFSAQQFPDLHSELNLSSLELGDSALYFCASSVGTSVGNEQFFGPGTRLTVL.

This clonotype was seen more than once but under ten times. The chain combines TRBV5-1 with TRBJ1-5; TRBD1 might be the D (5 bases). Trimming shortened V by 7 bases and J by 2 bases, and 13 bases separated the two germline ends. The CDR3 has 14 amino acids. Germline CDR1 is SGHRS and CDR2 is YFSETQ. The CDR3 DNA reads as TGCGCCAGCTCCTCAGGGCGAGGCAATCAGCCCCAGCATTTT. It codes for CASSSGRGNQPQHF.

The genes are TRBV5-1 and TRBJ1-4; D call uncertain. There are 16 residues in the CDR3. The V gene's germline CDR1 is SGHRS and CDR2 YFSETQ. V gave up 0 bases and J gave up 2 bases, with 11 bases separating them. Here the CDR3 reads CASSLVIPGTNEKLFF. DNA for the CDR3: TGCGCCAGCAGCTTGGTCATACCCGGGACTAATGAAAAACTGTTTTTT.

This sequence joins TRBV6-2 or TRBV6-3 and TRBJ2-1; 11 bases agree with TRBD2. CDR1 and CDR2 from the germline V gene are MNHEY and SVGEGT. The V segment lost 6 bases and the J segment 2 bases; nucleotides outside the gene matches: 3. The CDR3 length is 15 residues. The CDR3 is CASRSSGRAYNEQFF. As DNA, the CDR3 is TGTGCCAGCAGGAGTAGCGGGAGGGCCTACAATGAGCAGTTCTTC.

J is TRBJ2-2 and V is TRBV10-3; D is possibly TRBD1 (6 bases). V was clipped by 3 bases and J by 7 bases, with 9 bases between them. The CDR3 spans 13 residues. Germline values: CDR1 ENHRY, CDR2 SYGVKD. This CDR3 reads CAISEQGLGELFF. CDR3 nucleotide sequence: TGTGCCATCAGTGAACAGGGTCTCGGGGAGCTGTTTTTT.